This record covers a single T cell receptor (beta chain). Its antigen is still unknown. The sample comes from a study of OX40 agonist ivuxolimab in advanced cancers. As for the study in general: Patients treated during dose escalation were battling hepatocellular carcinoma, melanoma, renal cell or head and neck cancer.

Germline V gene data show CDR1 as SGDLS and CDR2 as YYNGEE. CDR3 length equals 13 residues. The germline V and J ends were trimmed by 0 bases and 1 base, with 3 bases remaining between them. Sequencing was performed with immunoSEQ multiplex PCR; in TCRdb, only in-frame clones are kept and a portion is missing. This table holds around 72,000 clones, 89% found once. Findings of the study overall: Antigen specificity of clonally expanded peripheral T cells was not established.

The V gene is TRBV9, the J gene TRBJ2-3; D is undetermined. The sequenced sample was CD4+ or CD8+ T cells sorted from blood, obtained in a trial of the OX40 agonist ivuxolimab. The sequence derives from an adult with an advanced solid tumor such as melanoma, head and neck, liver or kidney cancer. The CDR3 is CASSVGGTDTQYF. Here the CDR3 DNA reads TGTGCCAGCAGCGTAGGGGGCACAGATACGCAGTATTTT.